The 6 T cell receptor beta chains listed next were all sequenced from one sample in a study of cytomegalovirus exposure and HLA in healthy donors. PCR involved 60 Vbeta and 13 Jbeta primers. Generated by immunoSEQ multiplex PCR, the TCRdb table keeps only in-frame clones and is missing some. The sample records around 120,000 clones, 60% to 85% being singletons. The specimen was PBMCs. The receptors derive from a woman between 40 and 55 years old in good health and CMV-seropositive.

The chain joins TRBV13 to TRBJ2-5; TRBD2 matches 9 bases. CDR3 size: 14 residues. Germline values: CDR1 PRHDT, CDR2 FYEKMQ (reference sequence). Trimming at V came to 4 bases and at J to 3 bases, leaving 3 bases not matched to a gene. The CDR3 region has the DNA TGTGCCAGCAGCTACTTAGCGGGAGAAGAGACCCAGTACTTC. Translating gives CASSYLAGEETQYF.

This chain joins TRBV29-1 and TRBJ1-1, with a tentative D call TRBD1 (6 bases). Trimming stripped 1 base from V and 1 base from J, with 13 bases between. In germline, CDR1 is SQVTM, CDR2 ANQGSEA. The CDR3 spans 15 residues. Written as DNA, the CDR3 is TGCAGCGTTGAAGGTCTGGACAGCAAGAACACTGAAGCTTTCTTT. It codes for CSVEGLDSKNTEAFF.

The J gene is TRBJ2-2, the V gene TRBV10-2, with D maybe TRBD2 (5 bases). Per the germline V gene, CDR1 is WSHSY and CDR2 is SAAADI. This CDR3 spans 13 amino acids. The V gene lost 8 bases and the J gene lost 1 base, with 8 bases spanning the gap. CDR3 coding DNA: TGCGCCAGCCAAACTAGGAACACCGGGGAGCTGTTTTTT. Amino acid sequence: CASQTRNTGELFF.

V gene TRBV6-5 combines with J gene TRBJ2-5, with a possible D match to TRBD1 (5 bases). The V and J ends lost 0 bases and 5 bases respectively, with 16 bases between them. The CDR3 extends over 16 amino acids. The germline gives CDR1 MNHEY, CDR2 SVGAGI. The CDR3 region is CASSYSPGGAGETQYF. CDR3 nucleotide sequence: TGTGCCAGCAGTTACTCCCCGGGTGGGGCTGGCGAGACCCAGTACTTC.

The CDR3 loop is CASTRRAVDEQYF. CDR3 in DNA: TGTGCCAGCACACGGAGGGCCGTCGACGAGCAGTACTTC. The chain carries TRBV2 and TRBJ2-7; D might be TRBD2 (6 bases). The CDR3 length is 13 residues. V shed 7 bases and J shed 5 bases, with 15 bases lying between them. The germline CDR1 and CDR2 sequences are SNHLY and FYNNEI.

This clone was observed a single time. CDR3 bases: TGTGCCAGCAGTTTCGGACTAGCCTACGAGCAGTACTTC. As protein: CASSFGLAYEQYF. The chain recombines TRBV6-6 with TRBJ2-7; 7 nucleotides align to TRBD2. Germline V gene data show CDR1 as MNHNY and CDR2 as SVGAGI (reference sequence). The CDR3 consists of 13 residues. J gave up 2 bases and V 4 bases, and 2 bases lay outside the gene matches.